This TCR beta chain was documented in a study of control samples from healthy donors and cancer patients (dated by TCRdb to 2020 to 2022). The protocol used for the library was the immunoSEQ multiplex PCR assay. TCRdb took this table from immuneACCESS and kept in-frame rearrangements with V and J called. Such tables lack part of the clones; where checked against another copy, unresolved V genes explain under half of the gap, and the rest is unexplained. The sample records 150,000 to 200,000 clones, just over 85% of which are singletons. Of the sample, under 5% falls within the top ten clones. As to this clone: The antigen it binds to is not known. Per-base qualities were not stored, and no clone one base away is much larger.

This clonotype was sampled from a woman in her 30s in good health. Sequencing was done on a sample of blood.

The sequence in DNA is TGTGCCATCAGTGTAGAGGGATTGGGGGATACGCAGTATTTT. This encodes CAISVEGLGDTQYF. The rearrangement joined TRBV10-3 to TRBJ2-3, with TRBD2 as a weak D call on 5 bases. V and J are truncated by 4 bases and 6 bases respectively, leaving an intervening sequence of 14 bases. The germline V gene specifies ENHRY as CDR1 and SYGVKD as CDR2. Inclusive of the bounding cysteine and phenylalanine, the CDR3 is 14 residues long. Only CDR3 DNA remains: 42 bases, in frame from the first base.